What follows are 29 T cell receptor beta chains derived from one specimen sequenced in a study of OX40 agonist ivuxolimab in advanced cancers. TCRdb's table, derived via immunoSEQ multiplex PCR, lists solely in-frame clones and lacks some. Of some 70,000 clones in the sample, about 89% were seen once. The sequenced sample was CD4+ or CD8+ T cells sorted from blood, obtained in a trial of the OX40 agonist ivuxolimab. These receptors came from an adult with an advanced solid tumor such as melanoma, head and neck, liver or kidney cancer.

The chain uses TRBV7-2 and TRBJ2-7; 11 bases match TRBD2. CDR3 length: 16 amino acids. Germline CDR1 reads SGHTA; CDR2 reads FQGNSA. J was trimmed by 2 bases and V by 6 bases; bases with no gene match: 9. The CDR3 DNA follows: TGTGCCAGCAGTACTACTAGCGGGAGTGGACCCTACGAGCAGTACTTC. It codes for CASSTTSGSGPYEQYF.

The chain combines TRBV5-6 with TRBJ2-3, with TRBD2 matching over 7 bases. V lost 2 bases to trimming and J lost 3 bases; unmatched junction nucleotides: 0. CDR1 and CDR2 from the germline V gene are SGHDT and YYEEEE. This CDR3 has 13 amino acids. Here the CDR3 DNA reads TGTGCCAGCAGCTTTAGCGGGACAGATACGCAGTATTTT. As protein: CASSFSGTDTQYF.

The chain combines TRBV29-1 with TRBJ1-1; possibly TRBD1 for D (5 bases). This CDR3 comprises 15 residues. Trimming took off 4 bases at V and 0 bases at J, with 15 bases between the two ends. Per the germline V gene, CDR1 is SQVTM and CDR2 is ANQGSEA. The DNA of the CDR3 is TGCAGCGTTGCCAGCGACAGCTCACTGAACACTGAAGCTTTCTTT. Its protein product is CSVASDSSLNTEAFF.

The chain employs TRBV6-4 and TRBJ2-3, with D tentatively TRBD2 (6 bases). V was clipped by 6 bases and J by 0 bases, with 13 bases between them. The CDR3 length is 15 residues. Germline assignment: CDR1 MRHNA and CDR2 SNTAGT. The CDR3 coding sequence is TGTGCCAGCAGCCGCGATGGGGGGAGCACAGATACGCAGTATTTT. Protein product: CASSRDGGSTDTQYF.

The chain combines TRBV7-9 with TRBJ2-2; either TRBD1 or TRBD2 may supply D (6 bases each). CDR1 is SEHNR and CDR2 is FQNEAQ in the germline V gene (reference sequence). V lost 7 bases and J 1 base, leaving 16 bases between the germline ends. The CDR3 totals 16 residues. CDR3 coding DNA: TGTGCCAGCACTAAAAACGGGGGCCGGAACACCGGGGAGCTGTTTTTT. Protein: CASTKNGGRNTGELFF.

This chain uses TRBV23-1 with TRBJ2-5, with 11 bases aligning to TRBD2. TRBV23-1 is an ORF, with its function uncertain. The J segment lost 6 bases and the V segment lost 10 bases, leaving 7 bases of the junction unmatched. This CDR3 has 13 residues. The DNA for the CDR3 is TGCGCCACTGTAGCGGGAGGGGGAAAGACCCAGTACTTC. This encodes CATVAGGGKTQYF.

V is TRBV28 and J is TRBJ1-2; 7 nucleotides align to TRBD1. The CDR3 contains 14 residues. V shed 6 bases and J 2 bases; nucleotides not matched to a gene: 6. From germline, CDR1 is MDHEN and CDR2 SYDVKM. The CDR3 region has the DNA TGTGCCAGCAGACCAGGGGGGAGCAACTATGGCTACACCTTC. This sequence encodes CASRPGGSNYGYTF.

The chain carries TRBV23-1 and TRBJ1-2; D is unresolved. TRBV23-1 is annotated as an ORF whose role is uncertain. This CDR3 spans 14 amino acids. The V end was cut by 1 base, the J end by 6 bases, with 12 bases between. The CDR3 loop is CASSQWREKNGYTF. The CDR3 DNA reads TGCGCCAGCAGTCAATGGCGGGAGAAGAATGGCTACACCTTC.

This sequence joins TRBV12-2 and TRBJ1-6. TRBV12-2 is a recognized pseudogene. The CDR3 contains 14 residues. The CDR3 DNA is TGTGCAAGTCGCTTAGTGCTCGCGAATTCACCCCTCCACTTT. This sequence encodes CASRLVLANSPLHF.

The CDR3 protein is CASSIGRGGYEDTQYF. The CDR3 coding sequence is TGTGCCAGTAGTATCGGCAGGGGGGGGTATGAAGATACGCAGTATTTT. V gene TRBV19 combines with J gene TRBJ2-3; D is perhaps TRBD1 or TRBD2 (7 bases each). From germline, CDR1 is LNHDA and CDR2 SQIVND (reference sequence). The CDR3 totals 16 residues. V was trimmed by 3 bases and J by 5 bases, leaving 18 bases between them.

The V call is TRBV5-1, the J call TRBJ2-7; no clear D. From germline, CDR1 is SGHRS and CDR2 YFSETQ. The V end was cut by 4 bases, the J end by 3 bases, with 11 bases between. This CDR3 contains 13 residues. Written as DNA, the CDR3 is TGCGCCAGCAGCCAGTCGGCCGGCTACGAGCAGTACTTC. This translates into CASSQSAGYEQYF.

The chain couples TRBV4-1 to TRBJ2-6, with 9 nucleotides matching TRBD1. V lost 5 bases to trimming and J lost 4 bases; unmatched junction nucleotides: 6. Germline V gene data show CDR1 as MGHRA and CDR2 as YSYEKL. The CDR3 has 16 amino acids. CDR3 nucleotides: TGCGCCAGCAGCAAAGGGACAGGGCACGGGGCCAACGTCCTGACTTTC. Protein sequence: CASSKGTGHGANVLTF.

The CDR3 region has the DNA TGTGCCAGCTCACCACTGGGTTTCTACAATGAGCAGTTCTTC. Translation: CASSPLGFYNEQFF. This chain connects TRBV18 to TRBJ2-1; D is unclear. Between the trimmed V and J ends, which lost 1 base and 3 bases, there was a span of 7 bases. CDR1 and CDR2 (germline): KGHSH, LQKENI. The CDR3 is made up of 14 amino acids.

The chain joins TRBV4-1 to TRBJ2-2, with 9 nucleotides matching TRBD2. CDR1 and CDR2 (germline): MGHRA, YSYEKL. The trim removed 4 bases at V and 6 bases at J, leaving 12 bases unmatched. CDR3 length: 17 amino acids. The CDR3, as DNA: TGCGCCAGCAGCCGCCCAGGTGCGGGGGGGCCGGCCGGGGAGCTGTTTTTT. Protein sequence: CASSRPGAGGPAGELFF.

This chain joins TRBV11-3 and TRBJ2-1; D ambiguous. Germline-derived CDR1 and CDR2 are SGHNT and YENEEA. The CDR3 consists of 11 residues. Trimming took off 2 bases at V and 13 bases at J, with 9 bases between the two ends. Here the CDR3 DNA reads TGTGCCAGCAGCTTACGTCTTCAACAGTTCTTC. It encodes CASSLRLQQFF. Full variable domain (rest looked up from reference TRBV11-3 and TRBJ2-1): EAGVVQSPRYKIIEKKQPVAFWCNPISGHNTLYWYLQNLGQGPELLIRYENEEAVDDSQLPKDRFSAERLKGVDSTLKIQPAELGDSAVYLCASSLRLQQFFGPGTRLTVL.

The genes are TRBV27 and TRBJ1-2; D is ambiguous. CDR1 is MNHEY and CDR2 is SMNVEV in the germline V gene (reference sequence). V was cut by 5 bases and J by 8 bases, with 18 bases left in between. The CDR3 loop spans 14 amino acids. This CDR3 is CASSPSQAAGGYTF. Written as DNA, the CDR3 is TGTGCCAGCAGTCCCTCGCAGGCGGCAGGAGGCTACACCTTC.

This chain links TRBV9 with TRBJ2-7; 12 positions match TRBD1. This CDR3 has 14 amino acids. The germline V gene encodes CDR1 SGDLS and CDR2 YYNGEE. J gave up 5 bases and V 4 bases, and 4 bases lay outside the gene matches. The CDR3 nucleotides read TGTGCCAGCAGCAACCGGGACAGGGGGCACGAGCAGTACTTC. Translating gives CASSNRDRGHEQYF.

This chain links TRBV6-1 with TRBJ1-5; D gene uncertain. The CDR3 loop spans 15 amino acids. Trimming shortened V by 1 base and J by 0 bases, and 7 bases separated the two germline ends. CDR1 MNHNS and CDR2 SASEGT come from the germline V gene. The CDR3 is CASSEGGFSNQPQHF. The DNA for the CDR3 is TGTGCCAGCAGTGAAGGGGGTTTTAGCAATCAGCCCCAGCATTTT.

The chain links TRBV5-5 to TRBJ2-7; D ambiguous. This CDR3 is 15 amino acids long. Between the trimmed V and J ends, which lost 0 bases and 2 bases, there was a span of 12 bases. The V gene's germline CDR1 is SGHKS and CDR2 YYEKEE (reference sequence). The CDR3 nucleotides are TGTGCCAGCAGCTTGGACAGATCACGTACCTACGAGCAGTACTTC. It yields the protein CASSLDRSRTYEQYF. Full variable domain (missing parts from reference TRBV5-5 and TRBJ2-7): DAGVTQSPTHLIKTRGQQVTLRCSPISGHKSVSWYQQVLGQGPQFIFQYYEKEERGRGNFPDRFSARQFPNYSSELNVNALLLGDSALYLCASSLDRSRTYEQYFGPGTRLTVT.

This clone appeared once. DNA for the CDR3: TGTGCCAGCAGCCGGACAGTCTATGGCTACACCTTC. This encodes CASSRTVYGYTF. The chain combines TRBV7-2 with TRBJ1-2; the D gene is possibly TRBD1 (6 bases). CDR1 is SGHTA, CDR2 FQGNSA, per germline. The CDR3 contains 12 residues. V lost 5 bases and J lost 4, with 8 bases in between.

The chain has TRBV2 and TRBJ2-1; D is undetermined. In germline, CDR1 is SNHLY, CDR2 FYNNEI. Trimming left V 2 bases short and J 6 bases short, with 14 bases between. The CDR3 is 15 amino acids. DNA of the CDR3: TGTGCCAGCAGTGAAACTGAATCCCCCCCCAATGAGCAGTTCTTC. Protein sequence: CASSETESPPNEQFF. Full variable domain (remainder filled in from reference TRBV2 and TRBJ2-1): EPEVTQTPSHQVTQMGQEVILRCVPISNHLYFYWYRQILGQKVEFLVSFYNNEISEKSEIFDDQFSVERPDGSNFTLKIRSTKLEDSAMYFCASSETESPPNEQFFGPGTRLTVL.

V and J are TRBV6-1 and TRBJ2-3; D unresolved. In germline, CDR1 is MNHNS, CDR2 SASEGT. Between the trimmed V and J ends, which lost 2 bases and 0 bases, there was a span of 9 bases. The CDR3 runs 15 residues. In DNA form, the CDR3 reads TGTGCCAGCAGTGAAAACGGCGGAAGCACAGATACGCAGTATTTT. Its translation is CASSENGGSTDTQYF.

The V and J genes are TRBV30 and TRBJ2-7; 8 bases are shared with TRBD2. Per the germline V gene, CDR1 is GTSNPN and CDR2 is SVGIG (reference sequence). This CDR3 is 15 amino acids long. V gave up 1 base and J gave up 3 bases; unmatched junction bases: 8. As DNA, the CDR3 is TGTGCCTGGAGTGAGGCCACGGGACTAGTCTACGAGCAGTACTTC. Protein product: CAWSEATGLVYEQYF. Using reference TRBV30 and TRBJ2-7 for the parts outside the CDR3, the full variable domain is SQTIHQWPATLVQPVGSPLSLECTVEGTSNPNLYWYRQAAGRGLQLLFYSVGIGQISSEVPQNLSASRPQDRQFILSSKKLLLSDSGFYLCAWSEATGLVYEQYFGPGTRLTVT.

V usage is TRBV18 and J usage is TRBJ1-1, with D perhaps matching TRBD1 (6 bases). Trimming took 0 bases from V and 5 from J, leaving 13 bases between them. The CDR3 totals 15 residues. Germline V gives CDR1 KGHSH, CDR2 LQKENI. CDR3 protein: CASSPPSRGYTEAFF. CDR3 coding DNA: TGTGCCAGCTCACCACCGTCCAGGGGATATACTGAAGCTTTCTTT.

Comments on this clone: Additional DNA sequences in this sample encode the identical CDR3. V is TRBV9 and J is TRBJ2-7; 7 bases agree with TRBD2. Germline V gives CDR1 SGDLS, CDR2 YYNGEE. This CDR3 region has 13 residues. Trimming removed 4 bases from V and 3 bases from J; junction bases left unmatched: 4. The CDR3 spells CASSPGLSYEQYF. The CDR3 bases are TGTGCCAGCAGCCCGGGACTAAGCTACGAGCAGTACTTC.

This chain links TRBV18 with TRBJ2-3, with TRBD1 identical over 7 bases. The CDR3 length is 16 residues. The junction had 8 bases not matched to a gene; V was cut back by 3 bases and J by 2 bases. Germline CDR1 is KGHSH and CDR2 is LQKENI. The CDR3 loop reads CASSPSRTGPTDTQYF. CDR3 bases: TGTGCCAGCTCACCTTCTAGGACAGGACCCACAGATACGCAGTATTTT.

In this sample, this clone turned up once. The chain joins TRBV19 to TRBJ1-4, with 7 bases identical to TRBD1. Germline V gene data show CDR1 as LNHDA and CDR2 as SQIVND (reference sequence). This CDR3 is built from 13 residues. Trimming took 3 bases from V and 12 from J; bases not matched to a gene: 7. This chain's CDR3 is CASSIAPDRELFF. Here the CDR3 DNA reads TGTGCCAGTAGTATCGCCCCCGACAGGGAACTGTTTTTT.

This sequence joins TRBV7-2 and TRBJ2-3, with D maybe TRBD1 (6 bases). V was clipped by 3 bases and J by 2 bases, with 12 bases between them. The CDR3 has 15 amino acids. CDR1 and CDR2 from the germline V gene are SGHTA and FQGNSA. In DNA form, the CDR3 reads TGTGCCAGCAGCTTTTATGGGGGCATCACAGATACGCAGTATTTT. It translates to CASSFYGGITDTQYF.

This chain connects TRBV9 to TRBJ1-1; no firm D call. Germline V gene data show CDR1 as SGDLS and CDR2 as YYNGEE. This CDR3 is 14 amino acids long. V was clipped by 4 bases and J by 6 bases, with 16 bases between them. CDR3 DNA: TGTGCCAGCAGCACAACAGACCGAGGATCTGAAGCTTTCTTT. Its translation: CASSTTDRGSEAFF.